This is a list of T cell receptor beta chains from one sample in a study of shared T cell receptors in the human thymus. Data came from immunoSEQ multiplex PCR; TCRdb stores just in-frame clones and leaves some out. This sample has hundreds of thousands of clones, with around 87% found just once. The data also belong to a second study, concerning human thymus T cells.

Sequenced input: thymocytes. Receptors originate from a boy in the first two years of life with a congenital heart defect. Each CDR3 is given with its conserved first and last residue. The D gene is left open where the match is weak. Where a row states a size, it is once, few, many or the class of an expanded clone; other rows omit it.

d_gene,v_gene,j_gene,abundance,CDR3nt,CDR3aa
TRBD1,TRBV7-2,TRBJ2-1,.,TGTGCCAGCAGCTTAATTCTCACCGGACAGGGGGCCAATGAGCAGTTCTTC,CASSLILTGQGANEQFF
.,TRBV7-4,TRBJ2-7,few,TGTGCCAGCAGCTTAGGAATCGCAGTGATCTCCTACGAGCAGTACTTC,CASSLGIAVISYEQYF
TRBD1,TRBV5-6,TRBJ1-5,.,TGTGCCAGCAGCTTGTCCCTGGGACAGGCGAAACCCAATCAGCCCCAGCATTTT,CASSLSLGQAKPNQPQHF
.,TRBV10-2,TRBJ1-2,few,TGCGCCAGCAGTGCCCAGGGTAATGGCTACACCTTC,CASSAQGNGYTF
TRBD1,TRBV28,TRBJ2-2,.,TGTGCCAGCAGTTTTCGGGACAGGGACACCGGGGAGCTGTTTTTT,CASSFRDRDTGELFF
.,TRBV4-1,TRBJ2-5,once,TGCGCCAGCAGCCAAAGCCCGAACCTCTTGGAGACCCAGTACTTC,CASSQSPNLLETQYF
TRBD2,TRBV6-6,TRBJ2-4,once,TGTGCCAGCAGCCGGGAGGCCGGAAACATTCAGTACTTC,CASSREAGNIQYF
TRBD1,TRBV11-3,TRBJ2-2,.,TGTGCCAGCGGACCGGGACAGCCGAACACCGGGGAGCTGTTTTTT,CASGPGQPNTGELFF
.,TRBV28,TRBJ2-1,.,TGTGCCAGCAGTCACGAGCATGGCTCCTACAATGAGCAGTTCTTC,CASSHEHGSYNEQFF
TRBD1,TRBV5-6,TRBJ2-2,.,TGTGCCAGCAGCAAAGGACAGGGAAACACCGGGGAGCTGTTTTTT,CASSKGQGNTGELFF
TRBD1,TRBV5-6,TRBJ1-1,.,TGTGCCAGCAGCTTTAAATGGGACAGCCGTTTTGGGACTGAAGCTTTCTTT,CASSFKWDSRFGTEAFF
TRBD1,TRBV7-9,TRBJ1-2,.,TGTGCCAGCAGCTTCCCGGGACAGGAGCCGTATGGCTACACCTTC,CASSFPGQEPYGYTF
.,TRBV6-1,TRBJ1-1,.,TGTGCCAGCAGGGGGGGGACTCCAATGAACACTGAAGCTTTCTTT,CASRGGTPMNTEAFF
.,TRBV5-6,TRBJ1-2,.,TGTGCCAGCGGCATCCCTCACAGTTATAACTATGGCTACACCTTC,CASGIPHSYNYGYTF
TRBD1,TRBV13,TRBJ2-1,.,TGTGCCAGCAGCCAGACAGGGGGCGCCTACAATGAGCAGTTCTTC,CASSQTGGAYNEQFF
TRBD2,TRBV12-5,TRBJ2-2,.,TGTGCTAGTGGTTTGGACCCCCCTCTAGCGGGAGTTCATACCGGGGAGCTGTTTTTT,CASGLDPPLAGVHTGELFF
TRBD2,TRBV9,TRBJ2-1,.,TGTGCCAGCAGCGTAGCTATAGGAGCGGGGGGCCGCAATGAGCAGTTCTTC,CASSVAIGAGGRNEQFF
.,TRBV4-1,TRBJ1-5,.,TGCGCCAGCAGCCAACTCCAGGATCAGCCCCAGCATTTT,CASSQLQDQPQHF
.,TRBV19,TRBJ1-4,.,TGTGCCAGTAGTCCCAGGACAGTTGGTGAAAAACTGTTTTTT,CASSPRTVGEKLFF
.,TRBV5-4,TRBJ1-2,.,TGTGCCAGCAGCTTCAGGAGGGTGCAGGCTAACTATGGCTACACCTTC,CASSFRRVQANYGYTF
.,TRBV5-1,TRBJ2-1,.,TGCGCCAGCAGCTTGGGACAGGGACTTTACAATGAGCAGTTCTTC,CASSLGQGLYNEQFF
TRBD2,TRBV6-1,TRBJ2-6,.,TGTGCCAGCAGTGAGGGAGGGGCGGAGGGCACTGGGGCCAACGTCCTGACTTTC,CASSEGGAEGTGANVLTF
TRBD1,TRBV28,TRBJ1-4,once,TGTGCCAGCAGCCTACGCGATCCGGGACAGGGTACAACTAATGAAAAACTGTTTTTT,CASSLRDPGQGTTNEKLFF
.,TRBV5-4,TRBJ1-2,.,TGTGCCAGCAGCTTGGGACCAAAGGACAGACTCTACACCTTC,CASSLGPKDRLYTF
TRBD1,TRBV19,TRBJ1-6,.,TGTGCCAGTAGTTATGACAGGGGTAATTCACCCCTCCACTTT,CASSYDRGNSPLHF
.,TRBV18,TRBJ2-1,.,TGTGCCAGCTCACTCGGGAGAAACATTGACAATGAGCAGTTCTTC,CASSLGRNIDNEQFF
TRBD2,TRBV5-1,TRBJ2-5,.,TGCGCCAGCAGCTCCCAGACTAGCGGGGGAATACAAGAGACCCAGTACTTC,CASSSQTSGGIQETQYF
.,TRBV19,TRBJ1-5,few,TGTGCCAGTAGTGTCCCCTACGTTAAGCGTCAGCCCCAGCATTTT,CASSVPYVKRQPQHF
.,TRBV9,TRBJ2-7,.,TGTGCCAGCAGTGAACAGGCTGGCTACGAGCAGTACTTC,CASSEQAGYEQYF
TRBD1,TRBV6-5,TRBJ2-7,.,TGTGCCAGCAGTTACTCGGGGGACAGGGGTTACGAGCAGTACTTC,CASSYSGDRGYEQYF
.,TRBV6-5,TRBJ2-7,.,TGTGCCAGCAGTTACGGGCAGGGGCTAGGCGAGCAGTACTTC,CASSYGQGLGEQYF
TRBD1,TRBV28,TRBJ1-5,.,TGTGCCAGCAGCCGAATCGAGGGGGCTTGGCAGCCCCAGCATTTT,CASSRIEGAWQPQHF
.,TRBV5-6,TRBJ2-1,few,TGTGCCAGCAGCTTAGGGACACTACCGATGTACCATGAGCAGTTCTTC,CASSLGTLPMYHEQFF
TRBD2,TRBV5-4,TRBJ2-3,.,TGTGCCAGCAGCTTAAGGGCTAGCGGGAGTATAACAGATACGCAGTATTTT,CASSLRASGSITDTQYF
.,TRBV7-6,TRBJ2-7,.,TGTGCCAGCAGCTTGAACGGGTCCTACGAGCAGTACTTC,CASSLNGSYEQYF
.,TRBV19,TRBJ2-7,.,TGTGCCAGTCTCCCTCGAGGGGGAGGGCCCCACGAGCAGTACTTC,CASLPRGGGPHEQYF
.,TRBV19,TRBJ2-2,.,TGTGCCAGTAGTATAGTCAGGGAAAACACCGGGGAGCTGTTTTTT,CASSIVRENTGELFF
.,TRBV5-4,TRBJ1-5,.,TGTGCCAGCAGCGCAAACGGGACTTACCAGCCCCAGCATTTT,CASSANGTYQPQHF
.,TRBV2,TRBJ2-7,.,TGTGCCAGCAGTGAAGCGCGGGGAGAGCAGTACTTC,CASSEARGEQYF
TRBD2,TRBV14,TRBJ2-7,.,TGTGCCAGCAGCCAAACTAGCGGGGGACTGGTGGACGAGCAGTACTTC,CASSQTSGGLVDEQYF
.,TRBV28,TRBJ1-6,.,TGTGCCAGCACTGGGCAGGCGGGTAATTCACCCCTCCACTTT,CASTGQAGNSPLHF
TRBD1,TRBV7-2,TRBJ2-3,.,TGTGCCAGCAGCTCCGGCCGGGACAGGGGCACAGATACGCAGTATTTT,CASSSGRDRGTDTQYF
TRBD2,TRBV10-1,TRBJ2-1,.,TGCGCCAGCAGTGTCCTAGCGGGAGTCGATGAGCAGTTCTTC,CASSVLAGVDEQFF
TRBD2,TRBV4-3,TRBJ2-3,.,TGCGCCAGCAGCCAAGATAGGACTAGCGGTAAAGACACAGATACGCAGTATTTT,CASSQDRTSGKDTDTQYF
.,TRBV4-3,TRBJ2-1,.,TGCGCCAGCAGCCAAGACATGCGGCGGAACAATGAGCAGTTCTTC,CASSQDMRRNNEQFF
.,TRBV27,TRBJ2-1,.,TGTGCCAGCAGTTTGTGGGGGGTGTCCTACAATGAGCAGTTCTTC,CASSLWGVSYNEQFF
TRBD2,TRBV4-3,TRBJ2-7,.,TGCGCCAGCAGCCCCCAGGCGACTAGCGGGAACTACGAGCAGTACTTC,CASSPQATSGNYEQYF
.,TRBV15,TRBJ1-1,.,TGTGCCACCAGCGGACTTTATGGGAACACTGAAGCTTTCTTT,CATSGLYGNTEAFF
.,TRBV4-3,TRBJ2-6,few,TGCGCCAGCAGCCAAGATGGCGGACTGCATTCTGGGGCCAACGTCCTGACTTTC,CASSQDGGLHSGANVLTF
.,TRBV19,TRBJ1-2,.,TGTGCCAGTAGCCGGGGACACTCTAACTATGGCTACACCTTC,CASSRGHSNYGYTF
TRBD2,TRBV6-5,TRBJ2-7,.,TGTGCCAGCAGTTACTCAGCGGGGGGACCCTACGGGCAGTACTTC,CASSYSAGGPYGQYF
TRBD1,TRBV5-8,TRBJ1-5,.,TGTGCCAGTCCCGGGACAGGGGCCCTCAATCAGCCCCAGCATTTT,CASPGTGALNQPQHF
.,TRBV10-3,TRBJ2-7,.,TGTGCCATCAGTGAATGGTCGCGCGAGCAGTACTTC,CAISEWSREQYF
.,TRBV5-6,TRBJ2-1,.,TGTGCCAGCAGCTTGGCCCCCCCAGTATCCTACAATGAGCAGTTCTTC,CASSLAPPVSYNEQFF
.,TRBV4-3,TRBJ2-1,.,TGCGCCAGCAGCCAAGATGGTTGGAGGGACCCTCCTTCCTACAATGAGCAGTTCTTC,CASSQDGWRDPPSYNEQFF